Following are 10 T cell receptor beta chains from one sample sequenced in a study of T-cell memory formation after mild COVID-19 listed by TCRdb under 2021. The library came from 5' RACE. The listed sequencing device is Illumina NovaSeq 6000. Through fastp at Q25 and MiXCR, TCRdb rebuilt clones from the public reads, retaining in-frame beta chains. Rows are unified per CDR3 protein, each entry keeping the most common DNA and genes. For this sample there are fewer than 250,000 distinct CDR3 sequences; under 12% appear just once. Clones ranked in the top ten supply approximately 2.8% of the sample. The material sequenced was PBMCs or a T cell subset sorted from them (not recorded which). The source is a man aged 18 to 30 who had mild COVID-19 (a few samples of this study predate the infection). The sample titles of this study are shuffled in the database, so cell type and time point are left out; the donor was told from shared clones.

The rearrangement uses TRBV7-6 and TRBJ1-1; 9 positions match TRBD1. Germline V lookup: CDR1 SGHVS, CDR2 FNYEAQ. The junction had 3 bases not matched to a gene; V was cut back by 1 base and J by 6 bases. The CDR3 runs 14 residues. DNA of the CDR3: TGTGCCAGCAGCTTAGAGGACAGGGGAGCTGAAGCTTTCTTT. Translation gives CASSLEDRGAEAFF.

The V and J genes are TRBV6-2 or TRBV6-3 and TRBJ1-3, with D unresolved. The CDR3 covers 13 residues. V was clipped by 5 bases and J by 7 bases, with 12 bases between them. Germline V CDR1 and CDR2: MNHEY, SVGEGT. CDR3 in DNA: TGTGCCAGCAGTCCTTTTATAGCGAACACCATATATTTT. Encoded protein: CASSPFIANTIYF.

The chain is built from TRBV5-1 and TRBJ2-7; D not resolved. V lost 7 bases to trimming and J lost 3 bases, with 17 bases between them. CDR3 size: 14 residues. Germline-derived CDR1 and CDR2 are SGHRS and YFSETQ. CDR3 coding DNA: TGCGCCAGCTCAACTGGGCGGCAAAACTACGAGCAGTACTTC. Protein product: CASSTGRQNYEQYF.

The chain carries TRBV6-5 and TRBJ2-7; D might be TRBD1 (5 bases). This CDR3 contains 15 residues. Trimming removed 0 bases at V and 6 bases at J, with 15 bases between. CDR1 is MNHEY and CDR2 is SVGAGI in the germline V gene. Written as DNA, the CDR3 is TGTGCCAGCAGTTACTCAAGGTCAGGGTATCGCGAGCAGTACTTC. This translates into CASSYSRSGYREQYF.

In its sample, this clonotype was seen a few times. The rearrangement uses TRBV11-2 and TRBJ1-6; D may be TRBD1 (5 bases). Per the germline V gene, CDR1 is SGHAT and CDR2 is FQNNGV. V lost 4 bases to trimming and J lost 12 bases, with 19 bases between them. The CDR3 contains 15 residues. The CDR3 sequence is CASSSRWDFGGPLHF. The CDR3 coding sequence is TGTGCCAGCAGCTCACGCTGGGACTTTGGGGGACCCCTCCACTTT.

This rearrangement joins TRBV20-1 to TRBJ1-2; the D gene is possibly TRBD1 (5 bases). V lost 5 bases to trimming and J lost 2 bases, with 9 bases between them. CDR3 size: 12 residues. CDR1 is DFQATT, CDR2 SNEGSKA, per germline (reference sequence). The CDR3 spells CSAGRQNYGYTF. The CDR3 DNA reads as TGCAGTGCTGGCCGACAGAACTATGGCTACACCTTC.

This clonotype was picked up a small number of times. This chain connects TRBV7-2 to TRBJ2-5; 8 bases fit TRBD2. The CDR3 has 15 residues. CDR1 and CDR2 (germline): SGHTA, FQGNSA. Losses at the gene ends were 8 bases for V and 5 bases for J; bases not matched to a gene: 13. CDR3 sequence: CASSGGAGSEETQYF. The CDR3 DNA is TGTGCCAGCTCGGGGGGGGCTGGGAGTGAGGAGACCCAGTACTTC. The variable domain in full, with the rest retrieved from reference TRBV7-2 and TRBJ2-5, is GAGVSQSPSNKVTEKGKDVELRCDPISGHTALYWYRQSLGQGLEFLIYFQGNSAPDKSGLPSDRFSAERTGGSVSTLTIQRTQQEDSAVYLCASSGGAGSEETQYFGPGTRLLVL.

This clonotype was detected a few times. The chain recombines TRBV5-4 with TRBJ1-2; D gene uncertain. The CDR3 totals 12 residues. The germline V gene encodes CDR1 SGHNT and CDR2 YYREEE (reference sequence). V was trimmed by 4 bases and J by 6 bases, leaving 10 bases between them. CDR3 sequence (DNA): TGTGCCAGCAGCCGCCCGGACGATGGCTACACCTTC. Encoded protein: CASSRPDDGYTF.

The gene calls are TRBV28 and TRBJ1-1; possibly TRBD1 for D (5 bases). CDR1 MDHEN and CDR2 SYDVKM come from the germline V gene. This CDR3 comprises 14 residues. Trimming pared 6 bases from V and 4 bases from J, leaving 15 bases between. The CDR3 nucleotides are TGTGCCAGCAGCCAGTTTGGGGGAGCCACTGAAGCTTTCTTT. Translation: CASSQFGGATEAFF.

The V call is TRBV30, the J call TRBJ1-1; TRBD1 is a possible D gene (5 bases). The CDR3 has 15 residues. The V and J ends lost 4 bases and 4 bases respectively, with 19 bases between them. Germline lookup yields CDR1 GTSNPN and CDR2 SVGIG (reference sequence). The DNA for the CDR3 is TGTGCCTGGATGGGAAGGGGCCCTTACGGCACTGAAGCTTTCTTT. Translated, it gives CAWMGRGPYGTEAFF.